Each of the 3 T cell receptor beta chains below was sequenced from the same sample in a study of blood T cell repertoires in COVID-19. TCRdb's table, derived via immunoSEQ multiplex PCR, lists solely in-frame clones and lacks some. This repertoire shows approximately 140,000 clones, 70% to 90% found once; its top ten account for 3% to 4%. Sequencing was performed on peripheral blood. Source of these receptors: an older man with acute or convalescent COVID-19.

This clone showed up just a few times. The chain combines TRBV27 with TRBJ1-4, with 8 bases fitting TRBD1. V was clipped by 3 bases and J by 6 bases; unmatched bases: 9. CDR3 size: 16 residues. In germline, CDR1 is MNHEY, CDR2 SMNVEV (reference sequence). Here the CDR3 DNA reads TGTGCCAGCAGTTTGAGGACAGGGTGGGCGCATGAAAAACTGTTTTTT. Translated, it gives CASSLRTGWAHEKLFF. Using reference TRBV27 and TRBJ1-4 for the parts outside the CDR3, the full variable domain is EAQVTQNPRYLITVTGKKLTVTCSQNMNHEYMSWYRQDPGLGLRQIYYSMNVEVTDKGDVPEGYKVSRKEKRNFPLILESPSPNQTSLYFCASSLRTGWAHEKLFFGSGTQLSVL.

This sequence joins TRBV2 and TRBJ2-5; tentatively, D is TRBD2 (6 bases). V gave up 4 bases and J gave up 5 bases, with 11 bases separating them. CDR3 length: 13 residues. Germline loops: CDR1 SNHLY, CDR2 FYNNEI. In nucleotides, the CDR3 is TGTGCCAGCAGTGCGGGAGCAACGGAGACCCAGTACTTC. The encoded protein is CASSAGATETQYF.

The CDR3 region is CASSPEGTAHALAKNIQYF. CDR3 coding DNA: TGTGCCAGCAGCCCTGAGGGGACAGCCCATGCATTGGCCAAAAACATTCAGTACTTC. This chain joins TRBV5-5 and TRBJ2-4, with 7 bases that match TRBD1. CDR3 length: 19 residues. Germline lookup yields CDR1 SGHKS and CDR2 YYEKEE (reference sequence). Unmatched junction bases numbered 17, after V lost 4 bases and J lost 1 base.